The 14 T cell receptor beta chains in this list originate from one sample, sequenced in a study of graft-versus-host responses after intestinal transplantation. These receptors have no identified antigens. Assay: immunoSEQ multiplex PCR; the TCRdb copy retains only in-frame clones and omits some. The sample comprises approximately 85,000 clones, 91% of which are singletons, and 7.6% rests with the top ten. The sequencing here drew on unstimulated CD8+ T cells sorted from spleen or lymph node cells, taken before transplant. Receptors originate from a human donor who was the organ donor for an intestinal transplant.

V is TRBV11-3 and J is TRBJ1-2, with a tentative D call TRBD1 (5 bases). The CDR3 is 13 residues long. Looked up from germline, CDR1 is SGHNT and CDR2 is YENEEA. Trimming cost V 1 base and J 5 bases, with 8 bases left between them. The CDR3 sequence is CASSLVAGYGYTF. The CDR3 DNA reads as TGTGCCAGCAGCTTAGTGGCAGGGTATGGCTACACCTTC.

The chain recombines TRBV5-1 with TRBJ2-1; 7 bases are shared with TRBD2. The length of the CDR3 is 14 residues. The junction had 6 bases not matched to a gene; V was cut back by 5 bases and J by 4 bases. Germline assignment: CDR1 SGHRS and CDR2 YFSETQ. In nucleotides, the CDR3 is TGCGCCAGCAGTCCGCGGGACTATTACAATGAGCAGTTCTTC. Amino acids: CASSPRDYYNEQFF.

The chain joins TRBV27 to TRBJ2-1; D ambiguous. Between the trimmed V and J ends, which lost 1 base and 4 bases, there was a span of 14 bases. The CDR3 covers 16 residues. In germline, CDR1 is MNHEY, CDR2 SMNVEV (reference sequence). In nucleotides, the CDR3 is TGTGCCAGCAGTTTATACGGCAGCGAACCTTACAATGAGCAGTTCTTC. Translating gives CASSLYGSEPYNEQFF.

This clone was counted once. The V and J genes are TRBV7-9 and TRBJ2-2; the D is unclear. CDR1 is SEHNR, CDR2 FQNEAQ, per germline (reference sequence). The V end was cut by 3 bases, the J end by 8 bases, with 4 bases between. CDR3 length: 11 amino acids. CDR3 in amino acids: CASSFRGELFF. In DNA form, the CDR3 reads TGTGCCAGCAGCTTTAGGGGGGAGCTGTTTTTT.

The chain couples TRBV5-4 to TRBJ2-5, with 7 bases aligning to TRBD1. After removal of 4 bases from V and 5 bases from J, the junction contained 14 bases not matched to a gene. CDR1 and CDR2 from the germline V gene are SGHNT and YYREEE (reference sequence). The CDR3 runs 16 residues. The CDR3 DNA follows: TGTGCCAGCAGCCCTGAACAGGGGTTGAGGTGGGAGACCCAGTACTTC. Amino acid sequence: CASSPEQGLRWETQYF.

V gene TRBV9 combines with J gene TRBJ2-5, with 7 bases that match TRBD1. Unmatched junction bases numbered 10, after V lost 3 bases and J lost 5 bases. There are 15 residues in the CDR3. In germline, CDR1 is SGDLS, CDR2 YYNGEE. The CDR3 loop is CASSAGDSPPETQYF. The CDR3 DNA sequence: TGTGCCAGCAGCGCTGGGGACAGCCCCCCCGAGACCCAGTACTTC.

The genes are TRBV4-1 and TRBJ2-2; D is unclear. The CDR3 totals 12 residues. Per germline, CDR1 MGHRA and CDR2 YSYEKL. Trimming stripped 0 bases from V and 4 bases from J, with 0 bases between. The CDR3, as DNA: TGCGCCAGCAGCCAAGACACCGGGGAGCTGTTTTTT. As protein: CASSQDTGELFF.

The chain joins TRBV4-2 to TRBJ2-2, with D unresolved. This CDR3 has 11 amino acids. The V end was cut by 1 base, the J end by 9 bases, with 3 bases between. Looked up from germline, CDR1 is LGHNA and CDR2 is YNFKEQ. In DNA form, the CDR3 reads TGTGCCAGCAGCCAAGGAAGGGAGCTGTTTTTT. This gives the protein CASSQGRELFF.

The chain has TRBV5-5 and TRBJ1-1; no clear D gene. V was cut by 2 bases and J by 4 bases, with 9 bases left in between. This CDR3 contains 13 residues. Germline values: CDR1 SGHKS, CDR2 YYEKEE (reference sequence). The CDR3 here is CASSFGVSTEAFF. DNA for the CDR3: TGTGCCAGCAGCTTTGGTGTGTCCACTGAAGCTTTCTTT.

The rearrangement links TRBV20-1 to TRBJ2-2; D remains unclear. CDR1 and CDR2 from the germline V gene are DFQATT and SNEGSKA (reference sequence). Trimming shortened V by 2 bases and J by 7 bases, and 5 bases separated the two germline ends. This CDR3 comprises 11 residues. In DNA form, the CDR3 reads TGCAGTGCTAGATTTATCGGGGAGCTGTTTTTT. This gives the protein CSARFIGELFF.

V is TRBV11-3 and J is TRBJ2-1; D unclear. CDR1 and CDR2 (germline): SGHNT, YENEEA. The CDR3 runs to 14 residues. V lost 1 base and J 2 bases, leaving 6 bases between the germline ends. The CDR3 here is CASSLAPTYNEQFF. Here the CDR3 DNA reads TGTGCCAGCAGCTTAGCGCCAACCTACAATGAGCAGTTCTTC. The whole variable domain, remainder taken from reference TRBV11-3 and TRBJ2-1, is EAGVVQSPRYKIIEKKQPVAFWCNPISGHNTLYWYLQNLGQGPELLIRYENEEAVDDSQLPKDRFSAERLKGVDSTLKIQPAELGDSAVYLCASSLAPTYNEQFFGPGTRLTVL.

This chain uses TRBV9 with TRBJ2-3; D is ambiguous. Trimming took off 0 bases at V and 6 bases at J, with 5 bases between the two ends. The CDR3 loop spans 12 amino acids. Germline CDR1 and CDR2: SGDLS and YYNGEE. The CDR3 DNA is TGTGCCAGCAGCGTAGCCATGGATACGCAGTATTTT. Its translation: CASSVAMDTQYF.

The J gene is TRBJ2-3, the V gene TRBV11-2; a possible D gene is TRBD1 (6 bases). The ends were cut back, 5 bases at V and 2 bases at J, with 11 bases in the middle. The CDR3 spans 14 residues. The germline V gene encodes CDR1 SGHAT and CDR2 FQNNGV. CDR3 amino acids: CASSGQYNTDTQYF. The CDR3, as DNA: TGTGCCAGCAGCGGACAGTACAACACAGATACGCAGTATTTT.

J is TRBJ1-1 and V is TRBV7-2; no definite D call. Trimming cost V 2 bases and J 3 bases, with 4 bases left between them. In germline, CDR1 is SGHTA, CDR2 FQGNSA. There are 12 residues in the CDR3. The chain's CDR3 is CASSLYDTEAFF. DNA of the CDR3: TGTGCCAGCAGCTTATATGACACTGAAGCTTTCTTT. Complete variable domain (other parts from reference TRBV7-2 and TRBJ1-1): GAGVSQSPSNKVTEKGKDVELRCDPISGHTALYWYRQSLGQGLEFLIYFQGNSAPDKSGLPSDRFSAERTGGSVSTLTIQRTQQEDSAVYLCASSLYDTEAFFGQGTRLTVV.